The 22 T cell receptor beta chains given below trace back to one sample, sequenced in a study of tumor-infiltrating lymphocytes in primary liver carcinoma. Co-extracting RNA and DNA was done with roughly 17-34 mg of unsorted bulk tissue as input. Using a constant-region primer together with ProtoScript II reverse transcriptase, TCR beta cDNA was made from around 500 ng of total RNA. The TCR beta library was amplified through three nested multiplex PCR rounds in a modified ARM-PCR procedure. Two initial PCR rounds of ten to eleven cycles each paired TRBV1-TRBV30 forward primers with a C-beta reverse primer. TCRdb redid the calling of the multiplex PCR reads with MiXCR, one entry per CDR3 protein. The sample has more than 50,000 distinct CDR3 sequences, 70% to 75% seen once. The specimen was liver tumor tissue from sampling region 2. Subset noted: tumor region T2, inferior pole. Source of these receptors: a man between 40 and 49 years old with primary liver carcinoma and hepatitis B virus infection.

As to this clonotype: It may be a read error: a sequence one base away is much more abundant. V gene TRBV7-9 combines with J gene TRBJ2-2; 7 bases map to TRBD1. The CDR3 is 13 amino acids. CDR1 and CDR2 (germline): SEHNR, FQNEAQ (reference sequence). The CDR3, as DNA: TGTGTCAGCAGTTCTCAGGGGGCCGGGGAGCTGTTTTTT. Its translation is CVSSSQGAGELFF. Full variable domain (outside the CDR3, taken from reference TRBV7-9 and TRBJ2-2): DTGVSQNPRHKITKRGQNVTFRCDPISEHNRLYWYRQTLGQGPEFLTYFQNEAQLEKSRLLSDRFSAERPKGSFSTLEIQRTEQGDSAMYLCVSSSQGAGELFFGEGSRLTVL.

As concerns this clonotype: Likely a read error: the CDR3 ends without its conserved phenylalanine or tryptophan. The chain combines TRBV4-2 with TRBJ2-1; D may correspond to TRBD1 or TRBD2 (6 bases each). The V and J ends lost 1 base and 6 bases respectively, with 16 bases between them. CDR3 length: 16 residues. Germline CDR1 is LGHNA and CDR2 is YNFKEQ. The CDR3 protein is CASSQVGPGACNEQFI. The CDR3 nucleotides read TGTGCCAGCAGCCAAGTGGGCCCGGGGGCCTGCAATGAGCAGTTCATC.

The rearrangement joins TRBV7-8 to TRBJ2-1; 8 nucleotides align to TRBD2. From germline, CDR1 is SGHVS and CDR2 FQNEAQ. CDR3 length: 15 residues. CDR3 residues: CTNRPPSGSYDEQFF. CDR3 in DNA: TGTACCAACCGGCCCCCCAGCGGGAGTTACGATGAGCAGTTCTTC.

This clonotype was counted many times. The V gene is TRBV4-1, the J gene TRBJ2-2; 7 bases match TRBD1. The CDR3 contains 17 residues. V shed 1 base and J 3 bases; nucleotides not matched to a gene: 8. In germline, CDR1 is MGHRA, CDR2 YSYEKL. The DNA of the CDR3 is TGCGCCAGCAGCCAAGCTCCGCAGGGGGTCGACACCGGGGAGCTGTTTTTT. As protein: CASSQAPQGVDTGELFF.

Points on this clonotype: Sequence at one end of the junction differs from germline and may be a read error. The rearrangement joins TRBV28 to TRBJ1-2; TRBD1 agrees at 9 bases. There are 14 residues in the CDR3. The germline V gene encodes CDR1 MDHEN and CDR2 SYDVKM. The CDR3 reads CGSSPPGQGRGYTF. In DNA, the CDR3 is TGTGGCAGCAGTCCGCCGGGACAGGGTCGCGGCTACACCTTC.

On this clonotype: At one end, the junction sequence differs from germline, possibly due to a read error. The rearrangement joins TRBV6-1 to TRBJ1-1, with 8 bases lining up with TRBD1. Germline CDR1 is MNHNS and CDR2 is SASEGT. This CDR3 region has 16 residues. CDR3 protein: CASSELGGTGSTEVFF. Here the CDR3 DNA reads TGTGCCAGCAGTGAATTGGGAGGGACAGGTAGCACTGAAGTTTTCTTT.

Of note for this clonotype: Likely a read error: the CDR3 ends without its conserved phenylalanine or tryptophan. The chain has TRBV6-5 and TRBJ2-2; possibly TRBD1 for D (6 bases). Per the germline V gene, CDR1 is MNHEY and CDR2 is SVGAGI. This CDR3 has 14 amino acids. The CDR3 bases are TGTGCCAGCAGTTACTCTCGGGACACCGCGGAGCTGTTTTTG. Its protein is CASSYSRDTAELFL.

Comment on this clonotype: An end of the junction differs from the germline gene, which may be a read error. The chain couples TRBV4-2 to TRBJ2-3; the D gene is possibly TRBD2 (6 bases). Germline lookup yields CDR1 LGHNA and CDR2 YNFKEQ. This CDR3 has 17 amino acids. The CDR3: CASSQDGYGGSTGTQYF. CDR3 in DNA: TGTGCCAGCAGCCAAGATGGATACGGAGGGAGCACAGGTACGCAATATTTT.

Note on this clonotype: An end of the junction does not agree with germline; a read error may underlie this. J is TRBJ2-3 and V is TRBV11-2; weak D call: TRBD2 (5 bases). This CDR3 has 20 amino acids. The germline V gene encodes CDR1 SGHAT and CDR2 FQNNGV. This CDR3 reads CASSLDDPLQIARSPDAQYF. The CDR3 bases are TGTGCCAGCAGCCTCGATGACCCCCTGCAGATAGCGAGAAGCCCAGATGCGCAGTATTTT.

For this clonotype: The final CDR3 position lacks the conserved phenylalanine or tryptophan, pointing to a likely read error. This chain joins TRBV4-1 and TRBJ1-2; no clear D. The CDR3 has 14 amino acids. Germline V gives CDR1 MGHRA, CDR2 YSYEKL. V was pared by 4 bases and J by 8 bases, with 17 bases between. CDR3 in DNA: TGCGCCAGCAGCCCTAGAGAAGGGCGCTACGGCTACACCTTA. It is translated as CASSPREGRYGYTL.

This sequence joins TRBV6-2 or TRBV6-3 and TRBJ2-5; D call uncertain. The CDR3 is 15 amino acids. The germline V gene has CDR1 MNHEY and CDR2 SVGEGT. CDR3 DNA sequence: TGTACCATCAGTTACCCTCCTGGGTCGCCGGGGACCCAGTACTTC. This gives the protein CTISYPPGSPGTQYF.

This rearrangement joins TRBV12-3 or TRBV12-4 to TRBJ2-1; 10 bases align to TRBD2. The ends lost 3 bases at V and 7 bases at J; junction bases unmatched: 9. CDR3 length equals 16 residues. The CDR3 bases are TGTGCCAGCAGTTTCCGACAAGCGGGGGGGCATAATGAGCAGTTCTTC. Translation gives CASSFRQAGGHNEQFF.

About this clonotype itself: Given a much more abundant clone one base away, this may be a read error. The V gene is TRBV7-9, the J gene TRBJ2-5, with TRBD2 identical over 13 bases. With V trimmed by 3 bases and J by 9 bases, 7 bases remained unmatched. The CDR3 loop spans 15 amino acids. The germline V gene has CDR1 SEHNR and CDR2 FQNEAQ (reference sequence). CDR3 amino acids: CASSFGTSGKEPQYF. The CDR3 nucleotides read TGTGCCAGCAGCTTCGGGACTAGCGGGAAGGAGCCCCAGTACTTC.

As regards this clonotype: The junction does not match germline at one end; this may be a read error. The gene calls are TRBV29-1 and TRBJ2-6, with D perhaps TRBD2 (6 bases). CDR1 SQVTM and CDR2 ANQGSEA come from the germline V gene. The CDR3 consists of 13 residues. The DNA for the CDR3 is TGCAGCGTGATGACATGGAGGGCCAACGTCCTGGCTTTC. It is translated as CSVMTWRANVLAF.

Concerning this clonotype itself: One end of the junction varies from germline; a read error may be responsible. The chain uses TRBV19 and TRBJ2-2; a weak D match, TRBD2 (6 bases). The CDR3 sequence is 14 residues long. Germline loops: CDR1 LNHDA, CDR2 SQIVND (reference sequence). Here the CDR3 DNA reads TGTGCCAGTACTGCGGGTCTAGTGGGCGGGGAGTTGTTTTTT. Translated: CASTAGLVGGELFF.

A word on this clonotype: Compared with germline, one end of the junction differs, possibly owing to a read error. The chain employs TRBV10-3 and TRBJ2-3, with D perhaps matching TRBD2 (5 bases). The CDR3 sequence is 15 residues long. Germline V lookup: CDR1 ENHRY, CDR2 SYGVKD. The CDR3 reads CVISEATSSRDTQYF. The CDR3 DNA follows: TGTGTCATCAGTGAGGCTACTTCTAGCAGAGATACGCAGTATTTT.

Details on this clonotype: Compared with germline, one end of the junction differs, possibly owing to a read error. The chain is built from TRBV11-2 and TRBJ2-1; D gene uncertain. The V gene's germline CDR1 is SGHAT and CDR2 FQNNGV. The CDR3 runs to 13 residues. CDR3 residues: CAGSLNDAYEQFF. In DNA form, the CDR3 reads TGTGCGGGCAGCTTAAATGATGCCTATGAGCAATTCTTC.

The sample holds one count of this clonotype. The junction departs from germline at one end; a sequencing error may be responsible. This sequence joins TRBV11-2 and TRBJ2-3; 7 bases align to TRBD1. Germline V gives CDR1 SGHAT, CDR2 FQNNGV. The CDR3 runs to 14 residues. The CDR3, as DNA: TGTGCCTGCAGCTCTCGGGACAGCACAGATACGCAATATTTT. Its protein product is CACSSRDSTDTQYF.

Notes on this clonotype: At one of its ends the junction is not consistent with the germline gene, which may arise from a read error. The gene calls are TRBV6-2 or TRBV6-3 and TRBJ1-5, with TRBD1 identical over 8 bases. CDR1 is MNHEY and CDR2 is SVGEGT in the germline V gene. The CDR3 totals 15 residues. The CDR3 sequence is CASSYRSGGSQTQHF. CDR3 DNA sequence: TGTGCCAGCAGTTACCGCTCAGGGGGCAGTCAGACCCAGCATTTT.

This clonotype came up a few times. At one of its ends the junction is not consistent with the germline gene, which may arise from a read error. The chain is built from TRBV11-2 and TRBJ1-4, with a possible D match to TRBD1 (5 bases). CDR1 is SGHAT and CDR2 is FQNNGV in the germline V gene. The CDR3 loop spans 18 amino acids. This chain's CDR3 is CASSANPRDGRSNEKLFF. The CDR3 DNA follows: TGTGCCAGCAGCGCCAATCCCCGGGACGGGCGATCTAATGAGAAACTGTTTTTT.

Details on this clonotype: A much larger clone is a single base away; this may be a read error. The gene calls are TRBV28 and TRBJ2-1; 9 bases line up with TRBD1. The CDR3 covers 14 residues. V dropped 6 bases and J dropped 9; count of bases not matched to a gene: 9. Germline CDR1 is MDHEN and CDR2 is SYDVKM. The CDR3 is CASRRQGVYVEQFF. The CDR3 DNA sequence: TGTGCCAGCAGGAGACAGGGGGTTTATGTTGAGCAGTTCTTC.

Of note for this clonotype: Because the CDR3 is missing its conserved closing phenylalanine or tryptophan, this is likely a read error. This sequence joins TRBV12-3 or TRBV12-4 and TRBJ2-7, with 11 bases that match TRBD2. The CDR3 has 16 residues. DNA of the CDR3: TGTGACAACAGTTTATTAGCGGGAGGGCCTCCCTACGAGCAGTACCTC. It yields the protein CDNSLLAGGPPYEQYL.